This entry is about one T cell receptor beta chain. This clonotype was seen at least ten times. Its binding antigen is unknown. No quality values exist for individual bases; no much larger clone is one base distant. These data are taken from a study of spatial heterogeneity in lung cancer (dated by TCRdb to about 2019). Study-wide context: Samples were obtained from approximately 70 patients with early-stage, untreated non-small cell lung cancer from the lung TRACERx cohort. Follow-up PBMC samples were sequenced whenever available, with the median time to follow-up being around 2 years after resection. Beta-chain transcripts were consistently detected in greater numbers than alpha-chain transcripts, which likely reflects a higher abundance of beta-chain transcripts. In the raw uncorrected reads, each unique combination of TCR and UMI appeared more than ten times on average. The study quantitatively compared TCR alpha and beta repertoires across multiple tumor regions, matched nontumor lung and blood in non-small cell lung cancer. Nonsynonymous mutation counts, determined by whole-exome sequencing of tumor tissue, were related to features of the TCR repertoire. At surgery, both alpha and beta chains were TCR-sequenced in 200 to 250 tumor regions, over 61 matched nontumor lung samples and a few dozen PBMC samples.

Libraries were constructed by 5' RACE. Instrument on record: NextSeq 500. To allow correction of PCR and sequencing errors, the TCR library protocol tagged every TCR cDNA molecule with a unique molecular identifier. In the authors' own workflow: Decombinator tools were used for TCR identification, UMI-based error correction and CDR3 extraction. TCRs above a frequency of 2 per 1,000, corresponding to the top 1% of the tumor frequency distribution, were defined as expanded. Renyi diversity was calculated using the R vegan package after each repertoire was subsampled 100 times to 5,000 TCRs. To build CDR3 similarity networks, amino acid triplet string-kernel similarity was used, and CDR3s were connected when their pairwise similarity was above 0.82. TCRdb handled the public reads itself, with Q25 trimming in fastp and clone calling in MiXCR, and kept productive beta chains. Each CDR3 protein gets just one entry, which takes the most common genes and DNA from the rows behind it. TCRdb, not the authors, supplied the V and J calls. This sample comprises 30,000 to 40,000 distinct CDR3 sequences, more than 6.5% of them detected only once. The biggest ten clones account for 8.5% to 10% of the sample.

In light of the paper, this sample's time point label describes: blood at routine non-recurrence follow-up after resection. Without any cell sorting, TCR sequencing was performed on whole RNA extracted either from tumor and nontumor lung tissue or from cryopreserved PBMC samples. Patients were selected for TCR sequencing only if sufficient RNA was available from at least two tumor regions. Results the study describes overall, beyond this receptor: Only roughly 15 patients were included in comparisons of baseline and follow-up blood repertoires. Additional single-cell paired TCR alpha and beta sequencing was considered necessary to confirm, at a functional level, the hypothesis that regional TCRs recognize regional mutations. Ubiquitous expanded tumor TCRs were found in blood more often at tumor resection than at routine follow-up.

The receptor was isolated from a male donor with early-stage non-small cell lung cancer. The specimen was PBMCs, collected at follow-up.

The CDR3 protein is CAWKVPAGRTDTQYF. The base sequence is TGTGCCTGGAAGGTGCCAGCGGGGCGCACAGATACGCAGTATTTT. The chain couples TRBV30 to TRBJ2-3; 7 nucleotides in the junction match TRBD2. Compared with germline, V lacks 4 bases and J lacks 1 base; bases without a gene match: 8. From cysteine to phenylalanine, the CDR3 is 15 amino acids long. The sequence is cut down to CDR3 DNA, 45 bases in frame from base 1. CDR1 and CDR2 (GTSNPN, SVGIG) derive from the germline V gene (reference sequence).